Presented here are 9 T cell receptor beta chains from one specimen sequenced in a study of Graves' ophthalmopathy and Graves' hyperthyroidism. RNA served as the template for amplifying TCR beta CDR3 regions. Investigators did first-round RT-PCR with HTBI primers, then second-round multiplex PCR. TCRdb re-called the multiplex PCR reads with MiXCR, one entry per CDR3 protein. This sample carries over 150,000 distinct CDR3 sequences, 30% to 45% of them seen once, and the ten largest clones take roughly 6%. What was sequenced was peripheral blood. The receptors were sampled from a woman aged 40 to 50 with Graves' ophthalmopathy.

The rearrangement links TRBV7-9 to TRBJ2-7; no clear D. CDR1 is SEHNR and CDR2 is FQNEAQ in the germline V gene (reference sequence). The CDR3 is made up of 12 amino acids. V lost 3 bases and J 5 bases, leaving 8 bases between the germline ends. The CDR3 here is CASSFRNDEQYF. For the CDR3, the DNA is TGTGCCAGCAGCTTCCGCAACGACGAGCAGTACTTC.

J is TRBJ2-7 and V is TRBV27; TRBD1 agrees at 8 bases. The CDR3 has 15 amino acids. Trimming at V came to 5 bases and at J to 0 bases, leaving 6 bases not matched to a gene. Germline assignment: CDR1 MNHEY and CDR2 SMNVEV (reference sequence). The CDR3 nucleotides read TGTGCCAGCAGTCTAGGACAGGGACACTCCTACGAGCAGTACTTC. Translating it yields CASSLGQGHSYEQYF.

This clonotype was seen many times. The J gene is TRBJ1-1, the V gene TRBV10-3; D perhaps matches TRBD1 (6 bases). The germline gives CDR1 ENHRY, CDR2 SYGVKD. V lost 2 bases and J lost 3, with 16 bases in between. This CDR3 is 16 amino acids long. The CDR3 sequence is CAISERAGVVYTEAFF. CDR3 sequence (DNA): TGTGCCATCAGTGAGAGGGCAGGGGTTGTGTACACTGAAGCTTTCTTT.

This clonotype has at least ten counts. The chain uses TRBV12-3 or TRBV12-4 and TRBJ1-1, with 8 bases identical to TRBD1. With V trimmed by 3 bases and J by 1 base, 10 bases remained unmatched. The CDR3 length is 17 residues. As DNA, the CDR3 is TGTGCCAGCAGTTTTCCCGGCGGGACAGGATCGAACACTGAAGCTTTCTTT. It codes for CASSFPGGTGSNTEAFF.

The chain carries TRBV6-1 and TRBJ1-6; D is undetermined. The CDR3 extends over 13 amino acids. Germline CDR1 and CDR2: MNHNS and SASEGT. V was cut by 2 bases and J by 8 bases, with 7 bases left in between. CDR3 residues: CASSEWRDSPLHF. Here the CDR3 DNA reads TGTGCCAGCAGTGAATGGCGGGATTCACCCCTCCACTTT.

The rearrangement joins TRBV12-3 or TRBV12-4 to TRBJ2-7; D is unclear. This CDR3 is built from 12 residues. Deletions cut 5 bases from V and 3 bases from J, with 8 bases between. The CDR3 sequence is CASSAENYEQYF. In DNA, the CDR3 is TGTGCCAGCAGTGCGGAGAACTACGAGCAGTACTTC.

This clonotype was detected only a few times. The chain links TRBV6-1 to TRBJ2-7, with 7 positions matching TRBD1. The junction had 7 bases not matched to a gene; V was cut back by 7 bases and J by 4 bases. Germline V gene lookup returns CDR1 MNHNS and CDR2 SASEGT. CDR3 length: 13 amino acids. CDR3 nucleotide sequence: TGTGCCAGCAATCCACAGGGGAGTTACGAGCAGTACTTC. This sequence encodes CASNPQGSYEQYF.

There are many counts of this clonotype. The CDR3 is CASSLYTGNYGYTF. CDR3 DNA sequence: TGTGCCAGCAGCTTATACACAGGAAACTATGGCTACACCTTC. The chain links TRBV7-2 to TRBJ1-2, with D perhaps TRBD1 (5 bases). The CDR3 totals 14 residues. Germline V gene data show CDR1 as SGHTA and CDR2 as FQGNSA. V lost 2 bases and J lost 2, with 9 bases in between.

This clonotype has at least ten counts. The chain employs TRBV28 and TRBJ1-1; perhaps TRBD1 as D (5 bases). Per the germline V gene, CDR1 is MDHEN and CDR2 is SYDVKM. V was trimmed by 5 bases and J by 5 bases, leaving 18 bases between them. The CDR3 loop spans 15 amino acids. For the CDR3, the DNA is TGTGCCAGCAGTCCACAGAATGGGGCTTGGACTGAAGCTTTCTTT. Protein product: CASSPQNGAWTEAFF.